These T cell receptor beta chains were read from a single sample in a study of blood T cell repertoires in COVID-19. Measured with immunoSEQ multiplex PCR; TCRdb has only the in-frame clones, and not every one. The profile covers 390,000 or so clones, with approximately 90% appearing a single time and more than 1.4% taken by the ten largest. Sequenced input: peripheral blood. The receptors here all came from a woman in her twenties or thirties with active or convalescent COVID-19. Both conserved end residues are part of each CDR3. D genes are given only for firm matches. The listing skips clone size in some rows; elsewhere it reads once, few, many or a size class.

V gene,D gene,clone size,J gene,CDR3 DNA,CDR3 protein
TRBV14,TRBD1,NA,TRBJ1-1,TGTGCCAGCAGCCCACAGGGACAGGGGGTGATGTACACTGAAGCTTTCTTT,CASSPQGQGVMYTEAFF
TRBV30,NA,NA,TRBJ2-7,TGTGCCTGGGGCGATGGGGGCAGGGGCCACGAGCAGTACTTC,CAWGDGGRGHEQYF
TRBV2,NA,NA,TRBJ1-1,TGTGCCAGCAGTTCGGGGAACACTGAAGCTTTCTTT,CASSSGNTEAFF
TRBV27,NA,NA,TRBJ1-5,TGTGCCAGCGGCTTGGGGCAGGGGAATCAGCCCCAGCATTTT,CASGLGQGNQPQHF
TRBV7-9,TRBD2,NA,TRBJ2-1,TGTGCCAGCAGCTTAGTTGCTAGCGGGGGATACAATGAGCAGTTCTTC,CASSLVASGGYNEQFF
TRBV11-2,NA,once,TRBJ1-1,TGTGCCAGCAGCCACCGACAGGCCCCTGGCTTGATGAACACTGAAGCTTTCTTT,CASSHRQAPGLMNTEAFF
TRBV3-1/TRBV3-2,NA,NA,TRBJ2-1,TGTGCCAGCAGCCAAGATTTAGTTGCCTACAATGAGCAGTTCTTC,CASSQDLVAYNEQFF
TRBV4-1,NA,NA,TRBJ1-3,TGCGCCAGCAGCCCGCCAACAGCCGCTGGAAACACCATATATTTT,CASSPPTAAGNTIYF
TRBV4-2,NA,NA,TRBJ2-5,TGTGCCAGCAGCCAAGTGAGCTCAAAGCAAGAGACCCAGTACTTC,CASSQVSSKQETQYF
TRBV6-4,TRBD1,once,TRBJ1-1,TGTGCCAGCAGTGACCCCCCAGGGGGCATCACTGAAGCTTTCTTT,CASSDPPGGITEAFF
TRBV7-2,NA,NA,TRBJ2-3,TGTGCCAGCAGCTCGCGGGTTGAGCGGACAGATACGCAGTATTTT,CASSSRVERTDTQYF
TRBV6-5,NA,NA,TRBJ1-2,TGTGCCAGCAGTAGGCAGCGAGGCGGCTACACCTTC,CASSRQRGGYTF
TRBV5-1,TRBD2,NA,TRBJ2-3,TGCGCCAGCAGCTCAAGGACTAGCGGGAGCACAGATACGCAGTATTTT,CASSSRTSGSTDTQYF
TRBV10-2,NA,few,TRBJ2-2,TGCGCCAGCAGGGATTGGGACACTACGAACACCGGGGAGCTGTTTTTT,CASRDWDTTNTGELFF
TRBV5-6,TRBD1,NA,TRBJ2-1,TGTGCCAGCAGCTTGGCCGCGACAGGGGGATACAATGAGCAGTTCTTC,CASSLAATGGYNEQFF
TRBV6-4,NA,once,TRBJ2-3,TGTGCCAGCAGTGACCTCCCAGGCTCGGCGGGGAGCACAGATACGCAGTATTTT,CASSDLPGSAGSTDTQYF
TRBV5-4,NA,NA,TRBJ1-1,TGTGCCGGGGGGGCGGGGTTTGACACTGAAGCTTTCTTT,CAGGAGFDTEAFF
TRBV6-1,NA,NA,TRBJ1-6,TGTGCCAGCAGTGAATCCATATCCGCCAGGGCCAATAATTCACCCCTCCACTTT,CASSESISARANNSPLHF
TRBV9,TRBD1,NA,TRBJ2-7,TGTGCCAGCAGCCCAAGACAGGGGGCGAACGAGCAGTACTTC,CASSPRQGANEQYF
TRBV7-8,TRBD2,NA,TRBJ2-7,TGTGCCAGCAGCTTGGCGACTAGCGGGAGCTTCGAGCAGTACTTC,CASSLATSGSFEQYF
TRBV29-1,NA,once,TRBJ1-2,TGCAGCGTTGTGGCAGGGTCCGATGGCTACACCTTC,CSVVAGSDGYTF
TRBV27,NA,NA,TRBJ2-3,TGTGCCAGCAGTTTAGAATGGAAAGGGGCAGATACGCAGTATTTT,CASSLEWKGADTQYF
TRBV6-5,NA,NA,TRBJ1-4,TGTGCCAGCAGTTACTCGGTAGGGGCCACCAATGAAAAACTGTTTTTT,CASSYSVGATNEKLFF
TRBV18,NA,few,TRBJ1-3,TGTGCCAGCTCTTCCCAGGGTACCGCTGGAAACACCATATATTTT,CASSSQGTAGNTIYF
TRBV12-5,TRBD1,NA,TRBJ1-5,TGTGCTAGTGGTTTGGTATTTTTGGGACAGGGGGGAAATAGCAATCAGCCCCAGCATTTT,CASGLVFLGQGGNSNQPQHF
TRBV5-6,NA,NA,TRBJ2-6,TGTGCCAGCAGCTTATATGGACAGAGCTCTGGGGCCAACGTCCTGACTTTC,CASSLYGQSSGANVLTF
TRBV5-1,NA,NA,TRBJ2-7,TGCGCCAGCAGCTTAGTTTCTGAGAACTACGAGCAGTACTTC,CASSLVSENYEQYF
TRBV20-1,TRBD1,NA,TRBJ1-1,TGCAGTGCTCAACAGGGGACTGAAGCTTTCTTT,CSAQQGTEAFF
TRBV27,TRBD1,NA,TRBJ1-4,TGTGCCAGCAGTATACGCGGGACAGGCGGTAATGAAAAACTGTTTTTT,CASSIRGTGGNEKLFF
TRBV9,TRBD1,NA,TRBJ1-1,TGTGCCAGCAGCGGGGGACAGGGGAACACTGAAGCTTTCTTT,CASSGGQGNTEAFF
TRBV6-6,TRBD1,NA,TRBJ2-7,TGTGCCAGCATATCGGGACAGGGGGCGTACGAGCAGTACTTC,CASISGQGAYEQYF
TRBV18,NA,NA,TRBJ1-1,TGTGCCAGCTCCAACGATGGGGGGGGCACTGAAGCTTTCTTT,CASSNDGGGTEAFF
TRBV18,NA,NA,TRBJ2-2,TGTGCCAGCTCACCCTTGACAAGCCCCACCGGGGAGCTGTTTTTT,CASSPLTSPTGELFF
TRBV3-1/TRBV3-2,TRBD1,NA,TRBJ1-1,TGTGCCAGTTCCAAACAGGGGGTTTCTATGAACACTGAAGCTTTCTTT,CASSKQGVSMNTEAFF
TRBV7-6,TRBD2,NA,TRBJ2-1,TGTGCCAGCAGCCCCCTGGGTAGCGGGGGGGCCGGGGAGCAGTTCTTC,CASSPLGSGGAGEQFF
TRBV18,TRBD1,NA,TRBJ1-6,TGTGCCAGCCATAAAACGGGACAGGGTTATTCACCCCTCCACTTT,CASHKTGQGYSPLHF
TRBV10-3,TRBD1,NA,TRBJ2-2,TGTGCCATCAGTGGAATACAGGGGGCCGACACCGGGGAGCTGTTTTTT,CAISGIQGADTGELFF
TRBV5-6,TRBD1,NA,TRBJ1-1,TGTGCCAGCAGCTTGGCGGCAGGGGGCGAAGCTTTCTTT,CASSLAAGGEAFF
TRBV29-1,NA,NA,TRBJ1-1,TGCAGCGCCACAGACATGAACACTGAAGCTTTCTTT,CSATDMNTEAFF
TRBV10-3,TRBD1,NA,TRBJ2-7,TGTGCCATCAGTGAGTGGGGACAGGGAGACGAGCAGTACTTC,CAISEWGQGDEQYF
TRBV14,NA,once,TRBJ2-1,TGTGCCAGCAGCCAACTGCCTATACTAGGTCTGAATGAGCAGTTCTTC,CASSQLPILGLNEQFF
TRBV27,TRBD1,NA,TRBJ1-1,TGTGCCAGCAGTTTCGGGACAGGGAACACTGAAGCTTTCTTT,CASSFGTGNTEAFF
TRBV30,NA,NA,TRBJ1-5,TGTGCCTGGAGTCTGGAGGGTGTGGGCAATCAGCCCCAGCATTTT,CAWSLEGVGNQPQHF